These 26 T cell receptor beta chains were all obtained from the same sample, sequenced in a study of T-cell memory formation after mild COVID-19. In TCRdb, the 5' RACE reads were re-called with MiXCR into one record per CDR3 protein. The table shows about 160,000 distinct CDR3 sequences, with 30% to 35% occurring only once. The sequencing input was PBMCs or a T cell subset sorted from them (not recorded which). These TCRs come from an adult woman who had mild COVID-19 (a few samples of this study predate the infection). Cell type and time point are not known.

The chain employs TRBV2 and TRBJ2-7; 7 nucleotides agree with TRBD1. J gave up 10 bases and V 2 bases, and 2 bases lay outside the gene matches. CDR1 and CDR2 (germline): SNHLY, FYNNEI. CDR3 length equals 11 residues. The CDR3 DNA reads TGTGCCAGCAGTGAAAGGGACAGTCAGTACTTC. Its translation: CASSERDSQYF.

This clonotype was counted a single time. V gene TRBV20-1 combines with J gene TRBJ2-1; 7 bases fit TRBD1. Germline V CDR1 and CDR2: DFQATT, SNEGSKA (reference sequence). The CDR3 covers 16 residues. V dropped 0 bases and J dropped 3; count of bases not matched to a gene: 8. The CDR3 coding sequence is TGCAGTGCTAGAGATTCCGACAGGGTTGTCTACAATGAGCAGTTCTTC. This encodes CSARDSDRVVYNEQFF.

This clonotype was detected a few times. The chain couples TRBV4-2 to TRBJ2-1, with TRBD1 identical over 9 bases. Germline values: CDR1 LGHNA, CDR2 YNFKEQ. After removal of 4 bases from V and 3 bases from J, the junction contained 7 bases not matched to a gene. There are 16 residues in the CDR3. CDR3 residues: CASSPSDRGVYNEQFF. The CDR3 coding sequence is TGTGCCAGCAGCCCCTCCGACAGGGGGGTCTACAATGAGCAGTTCTTC.

The V gene is TRBV30, the J gene TRBJ2-1, with 8 bases aligning to TRBD1. Germline V gives CDR1 GTSNPN, CDR2 SVGIG (reference sequence). V was clipped by 4 bases and J by 6 bases; unmatched bases: 11. The CDR3 contains 15 residues. The CDR3, as DNA: TGTGCCTGGATTGGGTCAGGGGGCGTTGGCAATGAGCAGTTCTTC. This translates into CAWIGSGGVGNEQFF. Drawing the rest from reference TRBV30 and TRBJ2-1, the complete variable domain is SQTIHQWPATLVQPVGSPLSLECTVEGTSNPNLYWYRQAAGRGLQLLFYSVGIGQISSEVPQNLSASRPQDRQFILSSKKLLLSDSGFYLCAWIGSGGVGNEQFFGPGTRLTVL.

This clonotype was detected many times. V usage is TRBV7-3 and J usage is TRBJ2-6; possibly TRBD1 for D (6 bases). The CDR3 consists of 17 residues. Trimming removed 5 bases from V and 4 bases from J, with 18 bases in between. Germline assignment: CDR1 SGHTA and CDR2 FQGTGA. CDR3 sequence reads: CASSKNRVLSGANVLTF. The CDR3 DNA reads TGTGCCAGCAGCAAGAACAGGGTTTTGTCCGGGGCCAACGTCCTGACTTTC.

This clonotype has only a few counts. The chain combines TRBV12-3 or TRBV12-4 with TRBJ2-2; 8 nucleotides align to TRBD2. The CDR3 has 16 amino acids. V was clipped by 7 bases and J by 4 bases; unmatched bases: 11. CDR3 in amino acids: CASILSGGSRTGELFF. CDR3 sequence (DNA): TGTGCCAGCATCCTTTCGGGAGGGAGTCGCACCGGGGAGCTGTTTTTT.

In DNA, the CDR3 is TGCAGCGTTGAAGATCTGCGGGCCAACACCGGGGAGCTGTTTTTT. Protein: CSVEDLRANTGELFF. The chain couples TRBV29-1 to TRBJ2-2; possible D gene TRBD2, 5 bases. CDR3 size: 15 residues. V was shortened by 0 bases and J by 2 bases, with 10 bases between the two germline ends. Germline lookup yields CDR1 SQVTM and CDR2 ANQGSEA.

V and J are TRBV5-1 and TRBJ2-7, with D perhaps matching TRBD1 (7 bases). Per germline, CDR1 SGHRS and CDR2 YFSETQ. V was clipped by 4 bases and J by 6 bases, with 11 bases between them. This CDR3 contains 12 residues. CDR3 coding DNA: TGCGCCAGCAGCATGCAGGGGGGCGAGCAGTACTTC. Protein product: CASSMQGGEQYF.

The chain couples TRBV5-1 to TRBJ2-6; 9 positions agree with TRBD1. Germline values: CDR1 SGHRS, CDR2 YFSETQ. The CDR3 extends over 18 amino acids. Trimming removed 4 bases from V and 0 bases from J; junction bases left unmatched: 8. The CDR3 DNA is TGCGCCAGCAGCGCCCAGGGACAGGGCCTCTCTGGGGCCAACGTCCTGACTTTC. It codes for CASSAQGQGLSGANVLTF. The whole variable domain, filled in from reference TRBV5-1 and TRBJ2-6, reads KAGVTQTPRYLIKTRGQQVTLSCSPISGHRSVSWYQQTPGQGLQFLFEYFSETQRNKGNFPGRFSGRQFSNSRSEMNVSTLELGDSALYLCASSAQGQGLSGANVLTFGAGSRLTVL.

This clonotype was seen a handful of times. The chain recombines TRBV5-1 with TRBJ2-5; D is unresolved. The V and J ends lost 0 bases and 2 bases respectively, with 8 bases between them. Germline V gene sequence: CDR1 SGHRS, CDR2 YFSETQ. The CDR3 spans 14 residues. CDR3 nucleotide sequence: TGCGCCAGCAGCTTGGCGGGCACACAAGAGACCCAGTACTTC. Translation: CASSLAGTQETQYF.

The chain is built from TRBV5-4 and TRBJ2-4, with TRBD1 matching 8 bases. Germline CDR1 and CDR2: SGHNT and YYREEE (reference sequence). The J segment lost 0 bases and the V segment lost 4 bases, leaving 3 bases of the junction unmatched. This CDR3 region has 15 residues. The CDR3 DNA follows: TGTGCCAGCAGCCCCGGACAGGGAGCCAAAAACATTCAGTACTTC. Translation gives CASSPGQGAKNIQYF.

This clonotype was counted a few times. The chain combines TRBV2 with TRBJ2-7; weak D call: TRBD2 (6 bases). V dropped 8 bases and J dropped 4 bases, with 15 bases sitting between them. The V gene's germline CDR1 is SNHLY and CDR2 FYNNEI. This CDR3 spans 13 amino acids. The CDR3 is CASGGRRDYEQYF. In nucleotides, the CDR3 is TGTGCCAGCGGGGGACGGAGGGATTACGAGCAGTACTTC. The full variable domain, rest sourced from reference TRBV2 and TRBJ2-7, is EPEVTQTPSHQVTQMGQEVILRCVPISNHLYFYWYRQILGQKVEFLVSFYNNEISEKSEIFDDQFSVERPDGSNFTLKIRSTKLEDSAMYFCASGGRRDYEQYFGPGTRLTVT.

The gene calls are TRBV4-1 and TRBJ1-1, with 8 bases matching TRBD1. This CDR3 has 15 residues. V was clipped by 3 bases and J by 6 bases; unmatched bases: 9. From germline, CDR1 is MGHRA and CDR2 YSYEKL. The CDR3 here is CASSQRTGRFAEAFF. The CDR3 DNA reads as TGCGCCAGCAGCCAGCGGACAGGGAGGTTCGCTGAAGCTTTCTTT.

This clonotype was observed a handful of times. The rearrangement joins TRBV5-1 to TRBJ2-2, with 9 bases lining up with TRBD1. The J segment lost 4 bases and the V segment lost 5 bases, leaving 3 bases of the junction unmatched. Germline V CDR1 and CDR2: SGHRS, YFSETQ. This CDR3 is built from 14 residues. Here the CDR3 reads CASRQGASTGELFF. The CDR3 nucleotides read TGCGCCAGCAGACAGGGGGCGAGCACCGGGGAGCTGTTTTTT.

The CDR3 DNA sequence: TGTGCCAGCAGTACAGGACAGGGATATAATTCACCCCTCCACTTT. This encodes CASSTGQGYNSPLHF. The V call is TRBV12-3 or TRBV12-4, the J call TRBJ1-6; TRBD1 matches at 8 bases. The CDR3 covers 15 residues. The V and J ends lost 5 bases and 4 bases, in that order; junction bases with no gene match: 4.

This chain connects TRBV2 to TRBJ1-1; D gene unclear. Germline assignment: CDR1 SNHLY and CDR2 FYNNEI. V was cut by 7 bases and J by 3 bases, with 0 bases left in between. CDR3 size: 9 residues. The CDR3 region has the DNA TGTGCCAGCAACACTGAAGCTTTCTTT. Protein sequence: CASNTEAFF.

The chain has TRBV4-1 and TRBJ2-1; D is unresolved. The CDR3 consists of 14 residues. The germline V and J ends were trimmed by 4 bases and 9 bases, with 16 bases remaining between them. Germline CDR1 is MGHRA and CDR2 is YSYEKL. CDR3 in DNA: TGCGCCAGCAGCCTCCGACCCACTTCGGTTGAGCAGTTCTTC. Translation: CASSLRPTSVEQFF.

J is TRBJ2-7 and V is TRBV12-3 or TRBV12-4; TRBD1 aligns across 8 bases. Unmatched junction bases numbered 12, after V lost 3 bases and J lost 2 bases. This CDR3 spans 17 amino acids. The DNA of the CDR3 is TGTGCCAGCAGTTTTGGACAGGGTTCAAGTGGCGCCTACGAGCAGTACTTC. Protein: CASSFGQGSSGAYEQYF.

In this sample, this clonotype turned up a few times. The chain joins TRBV20-1 to TRBJ2-6, with D perhaps TRBD2 (5 bases). CDR3 length: 22 residues. Germline assignment: CDR1 DFQATT and CDR2 SNEGSKA (reference sequence). Between the trimmed V and J ends, which lost 3 bases and 1 base, there was a span of 31 bases. CDR3 protein: CSASRRIGVSPISSSGANVLTF. The DNA of the CDR3 is TGCAGTGCTAGTAGGAGGATCGGGGTCTCCCCAATTTCTTCATCTGGGGCCAACGTCCTGACTTTC.

This sequence joins TRBV18 and TRBJ1-2; D not resolved. Looked up from germline, CDR1 is KGHSH and CDR2 is LQKENI. The ends were cut back, 0 bases at V and 3 bases at J, with 8 bases in the middle. This CDR3 has 14 residues. The CDR3 DNA reads as TGTGCCAGCTCACCACCAGGGAGAGACTATGGCTACACCTTC. Its protein product is CASSPPGRDYGYTF.

This clonotype occurred a few times. The chain joins TRBV12-3 or TRBV12-4 to TRBJ1-1; no clear D gene. The CDR3 is 13 residues long. V was shortened by 4 bases and J by 0 bases, with 6 bases between the two germline ends. The CDR3: CASSWTVNTEAFF. The DNA of the CDR3 is TGTGCCAGCAGTTGGACGGTGAACACTGAAGCTTTCTTT.

This clonotype was seen a handful of times. The chain joins TRBV27 to TRBJ2-1; tentatively, D is TRBD2 (6 bases). Trimming pared 4 bases from V and 7 bases from J, leaving 20 bases between. Looked up from germline, CDR1 is MNHEY and CDR2 is SMNVEV (reference sequence). This CDR3 has 16 residues. The CDR3 nucleotides are TGTGCCAGCAGTTCCTATCTTAGCGGCCCTGGGAATGAGCAGTTCTTC. This translates into CASSSYLSGPGNEQFF.

This clonotype has only a few counts. The chain has TRBV4-3 and TRBJ2-3, with D uncertain. CDR1 and CDR2 from the germline V gene are LGHNA and YSLEER. The V and J ends lost 2 bases and 2 bases respectively, with 8 bases between them. The CDR3 sequence is 14 residues long. In DNA, the CDR3 is TGCGCCAGCAGCCAATTAGCCGTCACAGATACGCAGTATTTT. It codes for CASSQLAVTDTQYF.

This chain links TRBV25-1 with TRBJ2-1; TRBD2 matches at 9 bases. CDR3 length: 15 residues. V lost 4 bases to trimming and J lost 5 bases; unmatched junction nucleotides: 6. Per germline, CDR1 MGHDK and CDR2 SYGVNS. CDR3 sequence reads: CASSGAAGGNNEQFF. Written as DNA, the CDR3 is TGTGCCAGCAGTGGTGCAGCGGGGGGCAACAATGAGCAGTTCTTC. The whole variable domain, remainder taken from reference TRBV25-1 and TRBJ2-1, is EADIYQTPRYLVIGTGKKITLECSQTMGHDKMYWYQQDPGMELHLIHYSYGVNSTEKGDLSSESTVSRIRTEHFPLTLESARPSHTSQYLCASSGAAGGNNEQFFGPGTRLTVL.

V usage is TRBV18 and J usage is TRBJ2-7, with 8 bases fitting TRBD1. Germline CDR1 reads KGHSH; CDR2 reads LQKENI. CDR3 length: 15 amino acids. The V segment lost 2 bases and the J segment 7 bases; nucleotides outside the gene matches: 10. The chain's CDR3 is CASSPWTGPVLEQYF. DNA of the CDR3: TGTGCCAGCTCACCATGGACAGGGCCCGTCCTAGAGCAGTACTTC.

CDR3: CASRKTGGRNGELFF. In nucleotides, the CDR3 is TGTGCCAGCAGGAAGACAGGGGGCCGTAACGGGGAGCTGTTTTTT. The rearrangement uses TRBV27 and TRBJ2-2, with 10 bases lining up with TRBD1. This CDR3 has 15 residues. Unmatched junction bases numbered 8, after V lost 6 bases and J lost 7 bases. CDR1 and CDR2 (germline): MNHEY, SMNVEV (reference sequence).